The T cell receptor beta chain under discussion was sequenced for a study of blood T cell repertoires in COVID-19. Overall study: From the United States, Italy and Spain came samples of acute and convalescent COVID-19. Nucleic acid was either cDNA or gDNA, and it came from T cells, B-cell-depleted T cells, or PBMCs.

Under the authors' procedure: Nucleated cell number was recorded as an estimate derived from reference gene primer amplification. Clones were read by immunoSEQ multiplex PCR, and TCRdb kept only the in-frame ones, dropping some. D and trimming were read from the DNA, whereas the V and J calls and clone size are those reported in that table. This sample has 260,000 or so clones; approximately 88% occur once, and the top ten carry about 0.7%. The CDR3 contains 15 residues. Germline V gives CDR1 MNHEY, CDR2 SVGEGT. V lost 2 bases and J lost 4; bases outside the gene matches: 4. This TCR derives from a human donor in a cohort sampled during active COVID-19. The genes are TRBV6-2 or TRBV6-3 and TRBJ1-2; 10 nucleotides line up with TRBD1. What was sequenced was peripheral blood. The CDR3 region is CASSYRDRGPYGYTF. The CDR3 DNA follows: TGTGCCAGCAGTTACCGGGACAGGGGACCCTATGGCTACACCTTC.